This TCR beta chain was sequenced during a study of blood T cell repertoires in COVID-19. At the level of the study: The United States, Italy and Spain supplied acute and convalescent COVID-19 samples. Nucleic acid was either cDNA or gDNA, and it came from T cells, B-cell-depleted T cells, or PBMCs.

Germline V gene lookup returns CDR1 MNHNY and CDR2 SVGAGI (reference sequence). The CDR3 loop spans 16 amino acids. V dropped 6 bases and J dropped 5; count of bases not matched to a gene: 6. Original data processing: Amplification from reference gene primers served as the basis for estimated nucleated cell counts. This table comes from immunoSEQ multiplex PCR, and its TCRdb copy is limited to in-frame clones, with some not included. The V and J calls and clone size are taken from that table; D and trimming were inferred from the DNA. The sample includes some 51,000 clones, 88% seen only once; the top ten take just over 9.5%.

The sample consisted of peripheral blood. V usage is TRBV6-6 and J usage is TRBJ1-6, with TRBD1 identical over 11 bases. The TCR originated in a man in his forties or fifties with active COVID-19. The CDR3 sequence is CASSQDRGRNNSPLHF. CDR3 bases: TGTGCCAGCAGCCAGGACAGGGGGCGGAATAATTCACCCCTCCACTTT.